This T cell receptor (beta chain) was found in a study of blood T cell repertoires in COVID-19. Overall study context: Samples representing acute and convalescent COVID-19 were sourced from the United States, Italy and Spain. PBMCs, B-cell-depleted T cells, or T cells provided the cDNA or gDNA that made up the material.

Germline trimming cut 3 bases from V and 11 bases from J; bases unmatched to any gene: 13. The CDR3 runs 15 residues. Looked up from germline, CDR1 is DFQATT and CDR2 is SNEGSKA (reference sequence). Participants were aged about 18 to 100 years from approximately 25 US areas. As originally analysed: Reference gene primer amplification gave estimated nucleated cell counts. Measured with immunoSEQ multiplex PCR; TCRdb has only the in-frame clones, and not every one. Clonal size and the V and J genes are those of that table, whereas D and trimming came from the DNA. The profile shows roughly 230,000 clones, approximately 84% of them singletons.

The chain is built from TRBV20-1 and TRBJ1-6; 7 positions match TRBD1. Sample: PBMCs or T cells enriched from blood (not recorded which). The TCR sequence derives from a woman between 50 and 59 years old who had been exposed to COVID-19. CDR3 nucleotides: TGCAGTGCTAGTCCGAGGGGTAACAGGGGAACACCCCTCCACTTT. Translated: CSASPRGNRGTPLHF.